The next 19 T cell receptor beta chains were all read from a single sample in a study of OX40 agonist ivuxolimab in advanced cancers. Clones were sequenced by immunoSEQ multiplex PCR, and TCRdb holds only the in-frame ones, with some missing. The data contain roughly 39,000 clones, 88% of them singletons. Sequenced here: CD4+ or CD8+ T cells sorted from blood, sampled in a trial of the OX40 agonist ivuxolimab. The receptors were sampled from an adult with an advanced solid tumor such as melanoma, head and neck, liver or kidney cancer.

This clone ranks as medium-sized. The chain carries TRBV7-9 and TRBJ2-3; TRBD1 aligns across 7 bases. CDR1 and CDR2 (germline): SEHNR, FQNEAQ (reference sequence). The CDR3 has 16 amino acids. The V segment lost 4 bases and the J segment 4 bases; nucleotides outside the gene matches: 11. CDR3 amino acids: CASSSSQGQEADTQYF. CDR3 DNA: TGTGCCAGCAGCTCAAGTCAAGGACAGGAGGCAGATACGCAGTATTTT.

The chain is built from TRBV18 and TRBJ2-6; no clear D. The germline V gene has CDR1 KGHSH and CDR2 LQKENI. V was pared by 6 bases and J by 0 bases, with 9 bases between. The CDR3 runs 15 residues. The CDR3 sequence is CASSRRDSGANVLTF. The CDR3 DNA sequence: TGTGCCAGCTCCCGAAGGGACTCTGGGGCCAACGTCCTGACTTTC.

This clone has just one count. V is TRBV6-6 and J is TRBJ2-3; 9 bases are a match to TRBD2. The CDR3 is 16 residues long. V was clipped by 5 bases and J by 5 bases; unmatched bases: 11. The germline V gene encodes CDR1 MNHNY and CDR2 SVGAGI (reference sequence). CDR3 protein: CASSGAAGGPVDTQYF. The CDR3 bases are TGTGCCAGCAGTGGGGCGGCGGGAGGGCCTGTAGATACGCAGTATTTT.

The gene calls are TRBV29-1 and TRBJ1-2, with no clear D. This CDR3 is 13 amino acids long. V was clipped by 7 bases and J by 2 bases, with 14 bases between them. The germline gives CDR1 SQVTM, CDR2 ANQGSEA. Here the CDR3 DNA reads TGCAGCGCTACCCGAGACGCAAACTATGGCTACACCTTC. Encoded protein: CSATRDANYGYTF.

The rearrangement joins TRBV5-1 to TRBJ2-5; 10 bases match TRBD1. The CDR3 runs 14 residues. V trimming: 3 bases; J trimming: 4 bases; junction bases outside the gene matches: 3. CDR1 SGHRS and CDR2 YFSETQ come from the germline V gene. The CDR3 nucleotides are TGCGCCAGCAGCTCCGACAGGGGGCGAGAGACCCAGTACTTC. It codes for CASSSDRGRETQYF.

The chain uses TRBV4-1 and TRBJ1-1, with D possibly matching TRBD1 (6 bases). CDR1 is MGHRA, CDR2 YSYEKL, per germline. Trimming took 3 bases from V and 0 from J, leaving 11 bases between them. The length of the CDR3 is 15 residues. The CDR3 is CASSQGGRLNTEAFF. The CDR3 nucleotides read TGCGCCAGCAGCCAGGGGGGGCGGCTGAACACTGAAGCTTTCTTT.

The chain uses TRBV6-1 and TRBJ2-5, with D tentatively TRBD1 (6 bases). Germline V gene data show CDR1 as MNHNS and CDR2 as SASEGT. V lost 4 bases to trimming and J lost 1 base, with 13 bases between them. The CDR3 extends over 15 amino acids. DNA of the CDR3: TGTGCCAGCAGTGTAGACAGGACCCCCCAAGAGACCCAGTACTTC. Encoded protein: CASSVDRTPQETQYF.

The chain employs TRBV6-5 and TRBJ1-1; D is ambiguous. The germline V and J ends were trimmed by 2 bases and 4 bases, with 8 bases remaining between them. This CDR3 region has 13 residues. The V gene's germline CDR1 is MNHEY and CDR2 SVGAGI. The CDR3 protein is CASSYPMGTEAFF. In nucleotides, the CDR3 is TGTGCCAGCAGTTACCCCATGGGCACTGAAGCTTTCTTT.

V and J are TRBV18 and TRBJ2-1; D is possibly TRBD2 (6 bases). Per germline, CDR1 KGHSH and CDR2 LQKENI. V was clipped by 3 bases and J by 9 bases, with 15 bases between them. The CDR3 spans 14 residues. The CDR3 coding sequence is TGTGCCAGCTCACCTGTCGGGGGACGATTTGAGCAGTTCTTC. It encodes CASSPVGGRFEQFF. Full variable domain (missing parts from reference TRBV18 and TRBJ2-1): NAGVMQNPRHLVRRRGQEARLRCSPMKGHSHVYWYRQLPEEGLKFMVYLQKENIIDESGMPKERFSAEFPKEGPSILRIQQVVRGDSAAYFCASSPVGGRFEQFFGPGTRLTVL.

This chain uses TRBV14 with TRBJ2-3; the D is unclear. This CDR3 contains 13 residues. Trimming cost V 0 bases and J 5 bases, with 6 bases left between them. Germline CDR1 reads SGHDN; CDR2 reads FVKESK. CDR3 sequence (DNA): TGTGCCAGCAGCCAAGATTTGGGAGATACGCAGTATTTT. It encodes CASSQDLGDTQYF. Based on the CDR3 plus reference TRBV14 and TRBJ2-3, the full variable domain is EAGVTQFPSHSVIEKGQTVTLRCDPISGHDNLYWYRRVMGKEIKFLLHFVKESKQDESGMPNNRFLAERTGGTYSTLKVQPAELEDSGVYFCASSQDLGDTQYFGPGTRLTVL.

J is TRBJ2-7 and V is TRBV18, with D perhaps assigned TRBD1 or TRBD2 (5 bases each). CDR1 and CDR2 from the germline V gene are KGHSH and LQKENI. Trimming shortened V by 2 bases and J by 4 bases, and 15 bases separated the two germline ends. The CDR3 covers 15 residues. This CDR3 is CASSPRGRELYEQYF. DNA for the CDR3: TGTGCCAGCTCACCAAGGGGACGGGAACTGTACGAGCAGTACTTC.

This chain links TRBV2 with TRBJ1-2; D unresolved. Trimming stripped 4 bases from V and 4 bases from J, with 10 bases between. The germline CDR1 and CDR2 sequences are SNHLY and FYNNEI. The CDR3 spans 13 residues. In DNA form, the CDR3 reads TGTGCCAGCAGTGTAAGGGCCAGCTATGGCTACACCTTC. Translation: CASSVRASYGYTF.

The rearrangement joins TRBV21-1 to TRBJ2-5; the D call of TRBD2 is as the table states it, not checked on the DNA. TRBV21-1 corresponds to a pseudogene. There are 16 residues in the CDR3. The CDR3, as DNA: TGTGCCAGCAGCAGACCATTGGGACTCTTCCAAGAGACCCAGTACTTC. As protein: CASSRPLGLFQETQYF.

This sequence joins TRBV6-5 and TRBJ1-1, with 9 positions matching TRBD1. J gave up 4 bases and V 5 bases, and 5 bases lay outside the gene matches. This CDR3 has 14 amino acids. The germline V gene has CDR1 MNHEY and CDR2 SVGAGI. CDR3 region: CASSLSDRGTEAFF. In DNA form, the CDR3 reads TGTGCCAGCAGTCTCTCGGACAGGGGCACTGAAGCTTTCTTT.

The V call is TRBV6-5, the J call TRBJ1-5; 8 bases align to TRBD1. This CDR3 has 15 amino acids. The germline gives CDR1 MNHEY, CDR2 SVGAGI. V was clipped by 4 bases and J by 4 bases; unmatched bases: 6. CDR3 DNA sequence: TGTGCCAGCAGTTCCCGGACAGGGACTAATCAGCCCCAGCATTTT. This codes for CASSSRTGTNQPQHF.

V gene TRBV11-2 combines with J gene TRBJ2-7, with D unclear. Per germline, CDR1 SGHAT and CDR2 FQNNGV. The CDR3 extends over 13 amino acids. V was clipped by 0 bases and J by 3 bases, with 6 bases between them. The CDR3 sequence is CASSLDPYYEQYF. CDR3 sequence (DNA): TGTGCCAGCAGCTTAGATCCCTACTACGAGCAGTACTTC. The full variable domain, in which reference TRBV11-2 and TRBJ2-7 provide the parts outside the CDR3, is EAGVAQSPRYKIIEKRQSVAFWCNPISGHATLYWYQQILGQGPKLLIQFQNNGVVDDSQLPKDRFSAERLKGVDSTLKIQPAKLEDSAVYLCASSLDPYYEQYFGPGTRLTVT.

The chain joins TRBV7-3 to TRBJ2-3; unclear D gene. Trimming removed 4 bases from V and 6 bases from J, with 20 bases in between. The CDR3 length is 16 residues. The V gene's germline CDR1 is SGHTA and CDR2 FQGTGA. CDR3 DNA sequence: TGTGCCAGCAGCTCCCAGTCCCCAGGCGTTGCGGATACGCAGTATTTT. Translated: CASSSQSPGVADTQYF.

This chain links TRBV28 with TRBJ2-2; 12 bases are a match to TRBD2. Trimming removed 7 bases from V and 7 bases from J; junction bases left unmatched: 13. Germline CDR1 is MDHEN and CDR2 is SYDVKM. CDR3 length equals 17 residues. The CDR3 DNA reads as TGTGCCAGCATTCCTAGCGGGAGGGCCATTTTTGACGGGGAGCTGTTTTTT. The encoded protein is CASIPSGRAIFDGELFF.

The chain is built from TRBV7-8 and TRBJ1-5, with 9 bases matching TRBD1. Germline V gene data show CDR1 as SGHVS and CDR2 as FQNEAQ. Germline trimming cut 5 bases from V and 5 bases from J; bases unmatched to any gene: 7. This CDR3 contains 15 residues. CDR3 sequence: CASSTGTGRYQPQHF. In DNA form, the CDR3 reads TGTGCCAGCAGCACAGGGACAGGGAGGTATCAGCCCCAGCATTTT.